This is a list of T cell receptor beta chains from one sample in a study of human T cells and chemical hapten exposure. MiXCR was run by TCRdb on the RACE reads, yielding one entry per CDR3 protein. The table has tens of thousands of distinct CDR3 sequences, roughly 13% seen once; the top ten hold 2% to 2.5%. The starting material was whole blood, obtained in connection with sensitization to the hapten diphenylcyclopropenone (DPC). These TCRs come from a woman in her thirties or forties with alopecia areata. Some clones in this sample may be carry-over from other donors' samples. Both conserved end residues are part of each CDR3. Fields, in order: D gene, CDR3 length, J gene, V gene, clone size, CDR3 protein, CDR3 DNA. The D gene is left open where the match is weak. Size is omitted from some rows. Given values are once, few, many or a class for expanded clones.

D: .
length: 16
J: TRBJ1-4
V: TRBV27
size: many
CDR3: CASSPQLGEGHEKLFF
DNA: TGTGCCAGCAGTCCTCAATTAGGGGAAGGCCATGAAAAACTGTTTTTT

D: TRBD2
length: 16
J: TRBJ2-3
V: TRBV7-6
size: many
CDR3: CASSLASGGITDTQYF
DNA: TGTGCCAGCAGCTTAGCCAGCGGGGGGATCACAGATACGCAGTATTTT

D: .
length: 15
J: TRBJ1-4
V: TRBV4-3
size: many
CDR3: CASSQGDSANEKLFF
DNA: TGCGCCAGCAGCCAAGGAGACTCAGCTAATGAAAAACTGTTTTTT

D: .
length: 12
J: TRBJ2-4
V: TRBV28
size: many
CDR3: CASRGDSGFQYF
DNA: TGTGCCAGCAGGGGGGACAGCGGGTTTCAGTACTTC

D: .
length: 15
J: TRBJ2-1
V: TRBV27
size: .
CDR3: CASTIDRSSYNEQFF
DNA: TGTGCCAGCACCATTGACAGGAGCTCCTACAATGAGCAGTTCTTC

D: .
length: 14
J: TRBJ1-6
V: TRBV14
size: .
CDR3: CASSLQGYNSPLHF
DNA: TGTGCCAGCAGCCTACAGGGATATAATTCACCCCTCCACTTT

D: .
length: 13
J: TRBJ2-7
V: TRBV21-1
size: .
CDR3: CASSQGLENEQYF
DNA: TGTGCCAGCAGCCAGGGACTTGAAAACGAGCAGTACTTC

D: .
length: 14
J: TRBJ2-7
V: TRBV29-1
size: few
CDR3: CSVGAGRGNHEQYF
DNA: TGCAGCGTTGGAGCGGGCAGGGGGAACCACGAGCAGTACTTC

D: .
length: 16
J: TRBJ2-5
V: TRBV9
size: few
CDR3: CASSVGGRGTQETQYF
DNA: TGTGCCAGCAGCGTAGGAGGGCGGGGCACGCAAGAGACCCAGTACTTC

D: .
length: 13
J: TRBJ1-2
V: TRBV7-2
size: .
CDR3: CASSLPSNYGYTF
DNA: TGTGCCAGCAGCCTCCCCTCTAACTATGGCTACACCTTC

D: .
length: 13
J: TRBJ2-5
V: TRBV7-2
size: few
CDR3: CASSPGAKETQYF
DNA: TGTGCCAGCAGCCCGGGGGCCAAGGAGACCCAGTACTTC

D: TRBD1
length: 15
J: TRBJ2-7
V: TRBV6-5
size: many
CDR3: CASRSPGGASYEQYF
DNA: TGTGCCAGCAGATCCCCAGGGGGCGCGTCCTACGAGCAGTACTTC

D: TRBD2
length: 14
J: TRBJ2-3
V: TRBV29-1
size: many
CDR3: CSVALAGGPGTQYF
DNA: TGCAGCGTCGCACTAGCGGGGGGGCCGGGTACGCAGTATTTT

D: TRBD1
length: 14
J: TRBJ2-3
V: TRBV20-1
size: many
CDR3: CSARTGASTDTQYF
DNA: TGCAGTGCTAGGACAGGGGCTAGCACAGATACGCAGTATTTT

D: TRBD1
length: 13
J: TRBJ1-5
V: TRBV29-1
size: many
CDR3: CSVGQGAGQPQHF
DNA: TGCAGCGTTGGACAGGGGGCGGGTCAGCCCCAGCATTTT

D: TRBD2
length: 16
J: TRBJ2-7
V: TRBV11-2
size: few
CDR3: CASSPRASGTSYEQYF
DNA: TGTGCCAGCAGCCCAAGAGCTAGCGGAACATCCTACGAGCAGTACTTC

D: TRBD1
length: 11
J: TRBJ2-1
V: TRBV9
size: many
CDR3: CASGQGNEQFF
DNA: TGTGCCAGCGGACAGGGCAATGAGCAGTTCTTC

D: .
length: 12
J: TRBJ2-5
V: TRBV7-2
size: many
CDR3: CASSSNQETQYF
DNA: TGTGCCAGCAGCTCAAACCAAGAGACCCAGTACTTC

D: .
length: 15
J: TRBJ2-2
V: TRBV28
size: .
CDR3: CASSSGVGNTGELFF
DNA: TGTGCCAGCAGTTCCGGGGTAGGGAACACCGGGGAGCTGTTTTTT

D: .
length: 10
J: TRBJ1-1
V: TRBV29-1
size: .
CDR3: CSALNTEAFF
DNA: TGCAGCGCGCTGAACACTGAAGCTTTCTTT

D: .
length: 14
J: TRBJ1-2
V: TRBV24-1
size: many
CDR3: CATSDALLDYGYTF
DNA: TGTGCCACCAGTGACGCGCTACTAGACTATGGCTACACCTTC

D: .
length: 12
J: TRBJ1-1
V: TRBV28
size: few
CDR3: CASTTPTFEAFF
DNA: TGTGCCAGCACGACGCCCACCTTTGAAGCTTTCTTT

D: .
length: 15
J: TRBJ1-2
V: TRBV5-5
size: many
CDR3: CASSLGTELHYGYTF
DNA: TGTGCCAGCAGCTTGGGAACAGAGTTACACTATGGCTACACCTTC

D: .
length: 13
J: TRBJ2-1
V: TRBV9
size: few
CDR3: CASSAGLHNEQFF
DNA: TGTGCCAGCAGTGCGGGACTCCACAATGAGCAGTTCTTC

D: .
length: 15
J: TRBJ2-1
V: TRBV9
size: .
CDR3: CASSVTSSSYNEQFF
DNA: TGTGCCAGCAGCGTAACCAGTAGCTCCTACAATGAGCAGTTCTTC

D: .
length: 13
J: TRBJ1-5
V: TRBV2
size: .
CDR3: CASNPVKNQPQHF
DNA: TGTGCCAGCAACCCAGTTAAGAATCAGCCCCAGCATTTT

D: .
length: 14
J: TRBJ2-4
V: TRBV28
size: .
CDR3: CASSSPSHSGIQYF
DNA: TGTGCCAGCAGTTCCCCCTCACACAGTGGCATTCAGTACTTC

D: .
length: 12
J: TRBJ1-1
V: TRBV10-3
size: .
CDR3: CATGRGGTEAFF
DNA: TGTGCCACCGGGCGGGGTGGGACTGAAGCTTTCTTT

D: .
length: 12
J: TRBJ1-5
V: TRBV29-1
size: few
CDR3: CSVGEGNQPQHF
DNA: TGCAGCGTTGGGGAAGGCAATCAGCCCCAGCATTTT

D: .
length: 12
J: TRBJ1-3
V: TRBV27
size: .
CDR3: CASIWGANTIYF
DNA: TGTGCCAGCATTTGGGGAGCAAACACCATATATTTT

D: .
length: 15
J: TRBJ2-5
V: TRBV28
size: many
CDR3: CASSAARDIKETQYF
DNA: TGTGCCAGCAGTGCTGCCCGGGACATCAAAGAGACCCAGTACTTC

D: .
length: 15
J: TRBJ2-7
V: TRBV11-2
size: many
CDR3: CASSQLPDGSYEQYF
DNA: TGTGCCAGCAGCCAACTCCCGGATGGATCCTACGAGCAGTACTTC

D: .
length: 15
J: TRBJ1-5
V: TRBV12-3/TRBV12-4
size: many
CDR3: CASNKGDNPEQPQHF
DNA: TGTGCCAGCAACAAGGGGGACAATCCAGAACAGCCCCAGCATTTT

D: .
length: 15
J: TRBJ1-4
V: TRBV18
size: few
CDR3: CASSRSTLTNEKLFF
DNA: TGTGCCAGCTCACGTTCGACACTAACTAATGAAAAACTGTTTTTT

D: .
length: 15
J: TRBJ1-5
V: TRBV21-1
size: many
CDR3: CASSKRQACQQPQHF
DNA: TGTGCCAGCAGCAAAAGACAGGCATGTCAACAGCCCCAGCATTTT

D: .
length: 13
J: TRBJ1-1
V: TRBV6-2/TRBV6-3
size: .
CDR3: CASSYGFHTEAFF
DNA: TGTGCCAGCAGTTACGGATTCCACACTGAAGCTTTCTTT

D: TRBD2
length: 14
J: TRBJ2-1
V: TRBV15
size: .
CDR3: CATSSMRGVGEQFF
DNA: TGTGCCACCAGCAGCATGCGGGGGGTCGGCGAGCAGTTCTTC

D: .
length: 12
J: TRBJ1-4
V: TRBV28
size: many
CDR3: CASTGASEKLFF
DNA: TGTGCCAGTACCGGGGCTAGTGAAAAACTGTTTTTT

D: TRBD2
length: 14
J: TRBJ2-7
V: TRBV29-1
size: .
CDR3: CSVTRLAGGYEQYF
DNA: TGCAGCGTAACTCGACTAGCGGGAGGTTACGAGCAGTACTTC

D: .
length: 18
J: TRBJ2-1
V: TRBV19
size: .
CDR3: CASSPIQLGTSYRDEQFF
DNA: TGTGCCAGTAGTCCAATTCAGCTCGGGACCTCCTATAGGGATGAGCAGTTCTTC

D: TRBD2
length: 14
J: TRBJ2-5
V: TRBV29-1
size: .
CDR3: CSVETGGLQETQYF
DNA: TGCAGCGTTGAAACGGGGGGGCTCCAAGAGACCCAGTACTTC

D: TRBD1
length: 16
J: TRBJ1-5
V: TRBV5-6
size: .
CDR3: CASSLVGQGAHQPQHF
DNA: TGTGCCAGCAGCTTGGTTGGACAGGGGGCTCATCAGCCCCAGCATTTT

D: .
length: 16
J: TRBJ2-1
V: TRBV4-1
size: many
CDR3: CASSQRDSSSYNEQFF
DNA: TGCGCCAGCAGCCAACGGGACTCGAGCTCCTACAATGAGCAGTTCTTC

D: .
length: 15
J: TRBJ2-7
V: TRBV28
size: .
CDR3: CASRSPGGRIPEQYF
DNA: TGTGCCAGCAGATCCCCCGGGGGGCGTATTCCCGAGCAGTACTTC

D: TRBD2
length: 15
J: TRBJ2-3
V: TRBV28
size: .
CDR3: CASSLGTSSTDTQYF
DNA: TGTGCCAGCAGTTTAGGGACTAGCAGCACAGATACGCAGTATTTT

D: .
length: 14
J: TRBJ2-3
V: TRBV24-1
size: .
CDR3: CATMGPFVADTQYF
DNA: TGTGCCACCATGGGACCTTTCGTCGCGGATACGCAGTATTTT

D: TRBD2
length: 15
J: TRBJ2-7
V: TRBV5-1
size: .
CDR3: CASSLTSGSMDEQYF
DNA: TGCGCCAGCAGCTTAACTAGCGGGAGCATGGACGAGCAGTACTTC

D: .
length: 14
J: TRBJ1-2
V: TRBV29-1
size: many
CDR3: CSVELDDGGYGYTF
DNA: TGCAGCGTTGAACTGGACGACGGCGGCTATGGCTACACCTTC

D: .
length: 11
J: TRBJ2-1
V: TRBV29-1
size: many
CDR3: CSVGAYNEQFF
DNA: TGCAGCGTGGGGGCTTACAATGAGCAGTTCTTC

D: TRBD1
length: 14
J: TRBJ1-2
V: TRBV3-1
size: many
CDR3: CASSQDGTGDFYTF
DNA: TGTGCCAGCAGCCAGGACGGGACAGGGGACTTTTACACCTTC

D: .
length: 14
J: TRBJ1-6
V: TRBV10-3
size: many
CDR3: CAIFSGDYNSPLHF
DNA: TGTGCCATCTTCAGTGGAGACTATAATTCACCCCTCCACTTT

D: .
length: 17
J: TRBJ1-1
V: TRBV7-8
size: medium-sized
CDR3: CASSLDRRPTKNTEAFF
DNA: TGTGCCAGCAGCTTAGACAGGCGTCCTACCAAGAACACTGAAGCTTTCTTT

D: .
length: 14
J: TRBJ2-5
V: TRBV5-1
size: .
CDR3: CASSLVLAGETQYF
DNA: TGCGCCAGCAGCTTGGTCTTGGCAGGAGAGACCCAGTACTTC

D: .
length: 16
J: TRBJ2-7
V: TRBV18
size: .
CDR3: CASSPGGRRSSYEQYF
DNA: TGTGCCAGCTCACCAGGCGGCAGGCGAAGCTCCTACGAGCAGTACTTC

D: .
length: 15
J: TRBJ2-1
V: TRBV9
size: many
CDR3: CASSVSAVHYNEQFF
DNA: TGTGCCAGCAGCGTATCAGCCGTCCACTACAATGAGCAGTTCTTC